Following are 26 T cell receptor beta chains from one sample sequenced in a study of control samples from healthy donors and cancer patients. This table comes from immunoSEQ multiplex PCR, and its TCRdb copy is limited to in-frame clones, with some not included. The sample has about 150,000 clones; 93% are singletons. Sequenced input: blood. These receptors originate from a man aged 45-65 years in good health.

This clone was observed a single time. The V call is TRBV27, the J call TRBJ1-1; D not certain. The CDR3 consists of 13 residues. Germline lookup yields CDR1 MNHEY and CDR2 SMNVEV (reference sequence). V was shortened by 6 bases and J by 0 bases, with 8 bases between the two germline ends. The CDR3 region has the DNA TGTGCCAGCAGCCGTTCCGTGAACACTGAAGCTTTCTTT. This encodes CASSRSVNTEAFF.

This chain joins TRBV27 and TRBJ2-1; D may be TRBD1 (6 bases). The CDR3 is 12 residues long. Germline V gene data show CDR1 as MNHEY and CDR2 as SMNVEV (reference sequence). V was cut by 8 bases and J by 6 bases, with 11 bases left in between. The DNA for the CDR3 is TGTGCCAGCGGCTCCAGGGGCAATGAGCAGTTCTTC. Translated: CASGSRGNEQFF.

V and J are TRBV28 and TRBJ2-1, with 8 positions matching TRBD2. The CDR3 totals 15 residues. Unmatched junction bases numbered 8, after V lost 3 bases and J lost 7 bases. Germline CDR1 reads MDHEN; CDR2 reads SYDVKM. This CDR3 is CASSFGGASGNEQFF. CDR3 bases: TGTGCCAGCAGTTTCGGGGGGGCTAGCGGGAATGAGCAGTTCTTC.

The V call is TRBV15, the J call TRBJ2-4, with 7 bases lining up with TRBD2. The germline V gene encodes CDR1 LNHNV and CDR2 YYDKDF (reference sequence). Germline trimming cut 8 bases from V and 11 bases from J; bases unmatched to any gene: 15. The CDR3 loop spans 14 amino acids. CDR3 sequence reads: CATRNPGTRGVQYF. CDR3 DNA sequence: TGTGCCACCCGCAACCCCGGGACTCGGGGGGTTCAGTACTTC. Looking up the rest from reference TRBV15 and TRBJ2-4 gives the full variable domain: DAMVIQNPRYQVTQFGKPVTLSCSQTLNHNVMYWYQQKSSQAPKLLFHYYDKDFNNEADTPDNFQSRRPNTSFCFLDIRSPGLGDTAMYLCATRNPGTRGVQYFGAGTRLSVL.

The chain employs TRBV20-1 and TRBJ2-7; D unresolved. The CDR3 spans 10 residues. CDR1 is DFQATT, CDR2 SNEGSKA, per germline (reference sequence). Between the trimmed V and J ends, which lost 5 bases and 2 bases, there was a span of 4 bases. The CDR3 is CSAPAYEQYF. CDR3 DNA: TGCAGTGCTCCAGCCTACGAGCAGTACTTC.

The J gene is TRBJ1-1, the V gene TRBV2; no definite D call. CDR3 length: 11 residues. V lost 4 bases and J lost 0, with 0 bases in between. CDR1 SNHLY and CDR2 FYNNEI come from the germline V gene. CDR3: CASSVNTEAFF. Written as DNA, the CDR3 is TGTGCCAGCAGTGTGAACACTGAAGCTTTCTTT.

The J gene is TRBJ2-5, the V gene TRBV21-1; TRBD2, the table's D call, lacks a check against the DNA. TRBV21-1 represents a pseudogene. The CDR3 length is 15 residues. The CDR3 sequence: CASSKGGGNQETQYF. CDR3 sequence (DNA): TGTGCCAGCAGCAAAGGGGGAGGGAATCAAGAGACCCAGTACTTC.

The chain has TRBV6-2 or TRBV6-3 and TRBJ2-1; D is perhaps TRBD2 (6 bases). Trimming stripped 6 bases from V and 15 bases from J, with 18 bases between. This CDR3 is built from 12 residues. The germline V gene encodes CDR1 MNHEY and CDR2 SVGEGT. CDR3 amino acids: CASSHRENHPFF. The CDR3 bases are TGTGCCAGCAGCCACCGGGAGAATCATCCGTTCTTC.

The DNA for the CDR3 is TGTGCCAGCAGTTTTAGGGGGGGACTGGACAATGAGCAGTTCTTC. Its translation: CASSFRGGLDNEQFF. This chain links TRBV27 with TRBJ2-1; a weak D match, TRBD2 (7 bases). The CDR3 runs to 15 residues. V was shortened by 3 bases and J by 5 bases, with 14 bases between the two germline ends. The germline V gene has CDR1 MNHEY and CDR2 SMNVEV (reference sequence).

This rearrangement joins TRBV11-2 to TRBJ2-7; D is possibly TRBD2 (7 bases). The CDR3 loop spans 15 amino acids. The V and J ends lost 5 bases and 4 bases respectively, with 18 bases between them. Germline V gives CDR1 SGHAT, CDR2 FQNNGV. The CDR3 bases are TGTGCCAGCAGCCGAGAGGGCGGGGGCTCGTACGAGCAGTACTTC. Translation: CASSREGGGSYEQYF.

The chain's CDR3 is CATSVGSGLGSYNEQFF. The CDR3 region has the DNA TGTGCCACCAGTGTAGGTAGCGGGCTAGGGTCCTACAATGAGCAGTTCTTC. The rearrangement links TRBV24-1 to TRBJ2-1, with 7 nucleotides matching TRBD2. Per germline, CDR1 KGHDR and CDR2 SFDVKD. V shed 5 bases, J shed 1 base, and the junction held 10 bases outside the gene matches. The CDR3 is 17 residues long.

This clone showed up just a few times. Additional DNA sequences in this sample encode the identical CDR3. This rearrangement joins TRBV12-3 or TRBV12-4 to TRBJ1-1, with D possibly being TRBD1 (5 bases). V was pared by 6 bases and J by 7 bases, with 12 bases between. There are 12 residues in the CDR3. The CDR3 region has the DNA TGTGCCAGCAGCCCGGGACTCAATGAAGCTTTCTTT. Its protein is CASSPGLNEAFF.

The genes are TRBV5-4 and TRBJ2-3; perhaps TRBD1 as D (5 bases). This CDR3 contains 15 residues. Trimming removed 4 bases at V and 4 bases at J, with 16 bases between. Germline loops: CDR1 SGHNT, CDR2 YYREEE (reference sequence). The CDR3 DNA is TGTGCCAGCAGCCCGACCGGTCTAGGGGCAGATACGCAGTATTTT. Protein sequence: CASSPTGLGADTQYF.

The rearrangement joins TRBV27 to TRBJ1-6; D ambiguous. V was shortened by 6 bases and J by 7 bases, with 7 bases between the two germline ends. CDR3 length: 12 residues. Germline V gives CDR1 MNHEY, CDR2 SMNVEV (reference sequence). The CDR3 region is CASRLTNSPLHF. In nucleotides, the CDR3 is TGTGCCAGCAGACTAACAAATTCACCCCTCCACTTT.

A note on this clone: The junction and the germline gene differ at one end; a read error may be behind it. The chain recombines TRBV7-7 with TRBJ2-7; 9 nucleotides match TRBD2. This CDR3 region has 16 residues. Looked up from germline, CDR1 is SSHAT and CDR2 is FNYEAQ (reference sequence). CDR3 in DNA: TGTGCTAGCAGCTTACCCGCGACTAGCGGACCCTACGAGCAGTACTTC. This encodes CASSLPATSGPYEQYF.

The gene calls are TRBV3-1 (or the pseudogene TRBV3-2) and TRBJ2-5; D is ambiguous. V was trimmed by 6 bases and J by 5 bases, leaving 16 bases between them. The germline gives CDR1 LGHDT, CDR2 YNNKEL (reference sequence). The CDR3 runs 14 residues. CDR3 sequence: CASSLKARHETQYF. CDR3 nucleotides: TGTGCCAGCAGTCTTAAGGCCCGGCATGAGACCCAGTACTTC.

The chain combines TRBV19 with TRBJ2-1, with TRBD2 matching over 14 bases. Germline CDR1 is LNHDA and CDR2 is SQIVND (reference sequence). The junction had 4 bases not matched to a gene; V was cut back by 5 bases and J by 4 bases. This CDR3 has 16 amino acids. The CDR3, as DNA: TGTGCCAGTAGTCCGCGGACTAGCGGGAGGTACAATGAGCAGTTCTTC. The encoded protein is CASSPRTSGRYNEQFF.

The V gene is TRBV7-9, the J gene TRBJ1-2; the D is unclear. Germline values: CDR1 SEHNR, CDR2 FQNEAQ (reference sequence). CDR3 length: 12 amino acids. Trimming removed 5 bases at V and 5 bases at J, with 9 bases between. CDR3 loop: CASSPNNYGYTF. DNA of the CDR3: TGTGCCAGCAGCCCCAACAATTATGGCTACACCTTC.

This clone has a single count. The V and J genes are TRBV3-1 (or the pseudogene TRBV3-2) and TRBJ2-5; no reliable D call. This CDR3 is 13 amino acids long. Trimming removed 4 bases from V and 5 bases from J, with 11 bases in between. Germline V gives CDR1 LGHDT, CDR2 YNNKEL (reference sequence). This CDR3 is CASSLLDLETQYF. CDR3 DNA sequence: TGTGCCAGCAGCCTCTTGGACCTGGAGACCCAGTACTTC.

V usage is TRBV6-5 and J usage is TRBJ2-1; tentative D call: TRBD1 (6 bases). The CDR3 has 15 residues. Per the germline V gene, CDR1 is MNHEY and CDR2 is SVGAGI. The ends were cut back, 7 bases at V and 0 bases at J, with 13 bases in the middle. The CDR3 nucleotides read TGTGCCAGCACTACAGGGACCCTCTCCTACAATGAGCAGTTCTTC. This encodes CASTTGTLSYNEQFF.

This chain uses TRBV10-3 with TRBJ1-5; no clear D gene. V was cut by 0 bases and J by 1 base, with 10 bases left in between. This CDR3 is 16 amino acids long. Germline-derived CDR1 and CDR2 are ENHRY and SYGVKD. DNA for the CDR3: TGTGCCATCAGTGAGTCAGGGAAGACAAGCAATCAGCCCCAGCATTTT. Its translation is CAISESGKTSNQPQHF.

This clone was counted between two and nine times. The same CDR3 can be traced to other DNA sequences in this sample. The CDR3 DNA reads as TGTGCCAGCCGGGACAGGGGGCGCGATACGCAGTATTTT. Its protein product is CASRDRGRDTQYF. The genes are TRBV6-5 and TRBJ2-3; the match to TRBD1 covers 12 bases. The CDR3 consists of 13 residues. CDR1 is MNHEY, CDR2 SVGAGI, per germline. V lost 8 bases, J lost 6 bases, and 3 bases stayed unmatched.

This chain links TRBV15 with TRBJ2-5, with D uncertain. Per the germline V gene, CDR1 is LNHNV and CDR2 is YYDKDF (reference sequence). There are 14 residues in the CDR3. V was shortened by 1 base and J by 5 bases, with 11 bases between the two germline ends. CDR3 sequence: CATSRVRFLETQYF. The DNA for the CDR3 is TGTGCCACCAGCAGAGTAAGGTTTTTGGAGACCCAGTACTTC.

This chain links TRBV6-5 with TRBJ1-3; no definite D call. The V and J ends lost 0 bases and 4 bases respectively, with 7 bases between them. The CDR3 spans 14 residues. In germline, CDR1 is MNHEY, CDR2 SVGAGI. Here the CDR3 reads CASSYSATGNTIYF. The CDR3 bases are TGTGCCAGCAGTTACTCGGCAACGGGAAACACCATATATTTT.

This chain joins TRBV7-2 and TRBJ2-7, with 7 nucleotides matching TRBD1. Losses at the gene ends were 2 bases for V and 2 bases for J; bases not matched to a gene: 6. This CDR3 spans 15 amino acids. Per the germline V gene, CDR1 is SGHTA and CDR2 is FQGNSA. CDR3 nucleotides: TGTGCCAGCAGCTTAAACGCCAGGGGGACCTACGAGCAGTACTTC. Translated: CASSLNARGTYEQYF.

The rearrangement joins TRBV6-2 or TRBV6-3 to TRBJ2-3; D gene ambiguous. Germline loops: CDR1 MNHEY, CDR2 SVGEGT. Trimming took off 3 bases at V and 0 bases at J, with 13 bases between the two ends. The CDR3 runs to 16 residues. The CDR3 here is CASSYTLAFSTDTQYF. In DNA, the CDR3 is TGTGCCAGCAGTTATACCCTCGCGTTTAGCACAGATACGCAGTATTTT.